The TCR beta chain described here comes from a study of shared T cell receptors in the human thymus (dated by TCRdb to about 2021). For the wider study: The study examined how the human thymus generates shared, self-reactive T-cell receptor alpha chains.

Of note for this clone: It lacks a known antigen. Per-base qualities were not stored, and no clone one base away is much larger.

The CDR3, cysteine through phenylalanine, is 15 amino acids long. Only the CDR3 region is kept as DNA, spanning 45 bases read in frame from base 1. At the junction V is shortened by 10 bases and J by 4 bases; bases outside the gene matches: 12. CDR1 MNHNS and CDR2 SASEGT are derived from the germline V gene. Library generation was performed with the immunoSEQ multiplex PCR assay. TCRdb's version of the immuneACCESS table is confined to in-frame rearrangements and falls short of the full clone set. An unresolved V gene accounts for under half of the shortfall where checked; the remainder is of unknown origin. The sample data list roughly 500,000 clones, and approximately 78% of these were observed just once. The leading ten clones occupy more than 0.01% of the sample. The sample also formed part of further work on human thymus T cells. The second source states: Donors were immunologically healthy infants undergoing open corrective cardiac surgery for congenital heart defects in Finland. Thymus tissue was obtained as surgical resects removed during corrective cardiac surgery. Biased V and J gene segment usage appeared to be present in both thymic and peripheral blood repertoires. The related research found that thymic TCR repertoires overlapped highly between unrelated individuals. The study characterized TCR alpha and beta repertoires from seven to nine infant thymus samples and a few related peripheral blood samples. Donor ages ranged from roughly 7 to 244 days, and the cohort comprised six male and two female infants. Thymocytes were mechanically released from the tissue and were stored as pellets of about 8.5-31 million cells at -70 degrees C. Genomic DNA was extracted from frozen cell pellets with a QIAsymphony instrument. TCRB and TCRAD loci were amplified from a standardized quantity of quality-controlled genomic DNA using the immunoSEQ multiplex PCR assay. The V(D)J region was spanned by amplicons of a length sufficient to cover the CDR3 and to identify V and J genes. Amplicon sequencing was performed on an Illumina platform through the commercial immunoSEQ service. Primer bias and sequencing errors were corrected using previously described methods, and TCRAD and TCRB definitions followed the IMGT database. Repertoires were analysed with immunoSEQ Analyzer 3.0 and VDJTools, covering basic statistics, V/J segment usage, diversity estimates, rarefaction and pairwise overlap. Diversity was estimated with Chao1, ChaoE, Efron-Thisted, Shannon and inverse Simpson indices, and also on datasets down-sampled to the smallest sample. Repertoire overlap was assessed by strict matching of CDR3 nucleotide sequence, V gene and J gene, and clustering was done by Jaccard-based multidimensional scaling. On average, thymus samples gave 750,000 to 950,000 unique TCRB clonotypes, whereas blood samples gave roughly 80,000.

The specimen sequenced was thymocytes. This receptor was obtained from a boy in the first two years of life with a congenital heart defect. Donor details come from another sample of the same person, matched by shared clones. The chain employs TRBV6-1 and TRBJ2-1, and TRBD2 aligns with 8 junction nucleotides. The DNA sequence is as follows: TGTGCCACCCGGGGGGGGAGCCCCTTTTACAATGAGCAGTTCTTC. Its translation is CATRGGSPFYNEQFF.